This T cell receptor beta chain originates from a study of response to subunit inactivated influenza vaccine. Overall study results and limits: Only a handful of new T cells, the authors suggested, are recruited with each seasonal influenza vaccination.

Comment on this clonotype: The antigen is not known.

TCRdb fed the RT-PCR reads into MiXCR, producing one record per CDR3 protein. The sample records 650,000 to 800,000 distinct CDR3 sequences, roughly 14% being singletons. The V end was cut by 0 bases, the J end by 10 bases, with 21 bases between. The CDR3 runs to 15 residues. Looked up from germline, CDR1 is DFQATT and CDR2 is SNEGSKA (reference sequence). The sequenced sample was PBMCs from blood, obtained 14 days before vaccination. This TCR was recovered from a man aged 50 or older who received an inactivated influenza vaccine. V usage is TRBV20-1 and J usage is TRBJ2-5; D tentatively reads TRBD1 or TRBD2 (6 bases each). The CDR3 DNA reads TGCAGTGCTAGAGATCTGGGACACGGGAAGGAGGGCCAGTACTTC. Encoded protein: CSARDLGHGKEGQYF.